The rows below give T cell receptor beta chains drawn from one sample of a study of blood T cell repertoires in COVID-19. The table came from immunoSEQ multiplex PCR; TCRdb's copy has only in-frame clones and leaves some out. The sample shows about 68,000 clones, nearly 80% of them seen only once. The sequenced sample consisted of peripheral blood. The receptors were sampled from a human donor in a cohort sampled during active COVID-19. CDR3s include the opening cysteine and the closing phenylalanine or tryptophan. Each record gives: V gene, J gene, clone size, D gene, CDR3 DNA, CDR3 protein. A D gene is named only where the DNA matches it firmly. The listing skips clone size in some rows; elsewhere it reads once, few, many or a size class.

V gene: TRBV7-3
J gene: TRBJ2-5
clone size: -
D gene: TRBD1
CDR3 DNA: TGTGCCAGCAGCCGTCGAGGGACAGGGGGCCAAGAGACCCAGTACTTC
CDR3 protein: CASSRRGTGGQETQYF

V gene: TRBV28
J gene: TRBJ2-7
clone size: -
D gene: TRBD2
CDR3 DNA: TGTGCCAGCCCCCCCGGGGGGGGGAGCGAGCAGTACTTC
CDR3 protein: CASPPGGGSEQYF

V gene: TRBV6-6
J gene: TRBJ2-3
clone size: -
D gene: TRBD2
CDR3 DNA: TGTGCCAGCAGTCCCCCCACGGGAGGCTTCACAGATACGCAGTATTTT
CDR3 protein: CASSPPTGGFTDTQYF

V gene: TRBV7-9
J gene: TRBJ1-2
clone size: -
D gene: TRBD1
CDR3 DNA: TGTGCCAGCAGCTTAGCCGGGACAGGCGATGGCTACACCTTC
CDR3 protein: CASSLAGTGDGYTF

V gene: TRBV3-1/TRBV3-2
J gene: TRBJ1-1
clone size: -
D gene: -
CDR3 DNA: TGTGCCAGCAGCCAAGGAATCTGGACAGACGGAAGGTTGAACACTGAAGCTTTCTTT
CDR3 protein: CASSQGIWTDGRLNTEAFF

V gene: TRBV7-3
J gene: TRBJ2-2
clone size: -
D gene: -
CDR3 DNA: TGTGCCAGCAGCTCCCGCAGGGTAGGCACCGGGGAGCTGTTTTTT
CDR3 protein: CASSSRRVGTGELFF

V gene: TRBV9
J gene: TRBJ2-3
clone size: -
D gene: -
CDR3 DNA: TGTGCCAGCAGCGTACGCGCGGGAGATACGCAGTATTTT
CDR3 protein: CASSVRAGDTQYF

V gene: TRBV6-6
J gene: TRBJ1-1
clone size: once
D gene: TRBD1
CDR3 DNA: TGTGCCAGCAGTTTCGGACAGGGGGGGAACACTGAAGCTTTCTTT
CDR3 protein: CASSFGQGGNTEAFF

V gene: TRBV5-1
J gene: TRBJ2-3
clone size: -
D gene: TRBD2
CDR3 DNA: TGCGCCAGCAGCAGATACTTAGCGGGACAAAACACAGATACGCAGTATTTT
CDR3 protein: CASSRYLAGQNTDTQYF

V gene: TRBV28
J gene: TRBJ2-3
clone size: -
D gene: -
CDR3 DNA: TGTGCCAGCAGTTTTGGTGGCAGTCAAGATACGCAGTATTTT
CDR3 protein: CASSFGGSQDTQYF

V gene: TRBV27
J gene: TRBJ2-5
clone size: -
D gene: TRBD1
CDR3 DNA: TGTGCCAGCAGACCCGTACAGGGGGTAGGGGCCCAGTACTTC
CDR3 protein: CASRPVQGVGAQYF

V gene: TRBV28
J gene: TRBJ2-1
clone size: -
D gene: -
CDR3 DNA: TGTGCCAGCAACCTCGGTGGCGGGGGCGGGAATGAGCAGTTCTTC
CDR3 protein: CASNLGGGGGNEQFF

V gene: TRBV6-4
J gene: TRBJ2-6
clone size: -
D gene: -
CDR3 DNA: TGTGCCAGCAGTGGGGGAGACTCTGGGGCCAACGTCCTGACTTTC
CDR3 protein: CASSGGDSGANVLTF

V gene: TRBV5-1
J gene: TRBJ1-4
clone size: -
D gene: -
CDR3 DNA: TGCGCCAGCAGCAATAGGGGTGGTGAAAAACTGTTTTTT
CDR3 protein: CASSNRGGEKLFF

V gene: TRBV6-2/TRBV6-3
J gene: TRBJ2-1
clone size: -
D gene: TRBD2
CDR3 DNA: TGTGCCAGCAGTCCCGGGACTAGCATTTTCAATGAGCAGTTCTTC
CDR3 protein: CASSPGTSIFNEQFF

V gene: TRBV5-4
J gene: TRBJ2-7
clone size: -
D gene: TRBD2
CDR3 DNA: TGTGCCAGCAGGGTAACTAGCGGGGGGTCCGAGCAGTACTTC
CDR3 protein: CASRVTSGGSEQYF

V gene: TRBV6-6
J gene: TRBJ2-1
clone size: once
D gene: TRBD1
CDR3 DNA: TGTGCCAGCAGTCGTCGAGGGGACAGGGGACAGCGGGTTTACAATGAGCAGTTCTTC
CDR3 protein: CASSRRGDRGQRVYNEQFF

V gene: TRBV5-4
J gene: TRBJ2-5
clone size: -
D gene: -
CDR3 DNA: TGTGCCAGCAGCCCCGGGCAGGGGATGGGAGAGACCCAGTACTTC
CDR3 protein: CASSPGQGMGETQYF

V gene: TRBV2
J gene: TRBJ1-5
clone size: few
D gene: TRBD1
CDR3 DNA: TGTGCCAGCAGGGCCGGGACAGGGGGCGGGCAGCCCCAGCATTTT
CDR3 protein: CASRAGTGGGQPQHF

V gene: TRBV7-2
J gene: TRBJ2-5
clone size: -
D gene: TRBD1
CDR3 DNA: TGTGCCAGCAGCTGGGACAGGAGGGAGACCCAGTACTTC
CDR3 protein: CASSWDRRETQYF

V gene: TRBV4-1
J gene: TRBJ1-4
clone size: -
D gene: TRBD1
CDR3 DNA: TGCGCCAGCAGCCGGACCGGGACAGGGGGCGTTGCTAATGAAAAACTGTTTTTT
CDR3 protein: CASSRTGTGGVANEKLFF

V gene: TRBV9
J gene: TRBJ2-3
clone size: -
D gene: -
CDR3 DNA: TGTGCCAGCAGCGTAGAGGAGAGCACAGATACGCAGTATTTT
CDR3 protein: CASSVEESTDTQYF

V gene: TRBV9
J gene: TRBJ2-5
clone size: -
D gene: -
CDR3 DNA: TGTGCCAGCAGCCTTCGAGTGGGGGCGTCCCAAGAGACCCAGTACTTC
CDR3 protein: CASSLRVGASQETQYF

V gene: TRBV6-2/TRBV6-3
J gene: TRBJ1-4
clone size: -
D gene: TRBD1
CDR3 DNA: TGTGCCAGCAGCCACAGGGGCGGTAATGAAAAACTGTTTTTT
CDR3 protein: CASSHRGGNEKLFF

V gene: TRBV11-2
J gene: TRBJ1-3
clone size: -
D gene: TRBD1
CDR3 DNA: TGTGCCAGCAGCCTTCGGACAGGCCTCTCTGGAAACACCATATATTTT
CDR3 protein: CASSLRTGLSGNTIYF

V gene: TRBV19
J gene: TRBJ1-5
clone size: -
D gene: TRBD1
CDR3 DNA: TGTGCCAGTAGCCGTCCCGGGACAGGGGGGAATCAGCCCCAGCATTTT
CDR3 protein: CASSRPGTGGNQPQHF

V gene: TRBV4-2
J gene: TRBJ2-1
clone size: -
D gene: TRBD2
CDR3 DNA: TGTGCCAGCAGCCAAGTGGGTAGCGGGGGCCGGCTGGAGCAGTTCTTC
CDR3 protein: CASSQVGSGGRLEQFF

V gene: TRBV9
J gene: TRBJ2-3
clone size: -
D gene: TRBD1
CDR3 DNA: TGTGCCAGCAGCCCACAGGGGAGCACAGATACGCAGTATTTT
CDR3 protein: CASSPQGSTDTQYF

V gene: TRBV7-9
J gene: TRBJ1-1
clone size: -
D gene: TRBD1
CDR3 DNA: TGTGCCAGCAGTCCAAACAGGGGAGTGGGGACGAACACTGAAGCTTTCTTT
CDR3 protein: CASSPNRGVGTNTEAFF

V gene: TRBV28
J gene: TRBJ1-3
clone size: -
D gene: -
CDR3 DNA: TGTGCCAGCAGTCCCGGCGGGGCTGGAAACACCATATATTTT
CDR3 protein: CASSPGGAGNTIYF

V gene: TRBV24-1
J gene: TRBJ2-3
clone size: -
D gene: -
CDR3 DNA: TGTGCCACCAGTGACCCCCATCTCCAGGAAGACAGATACGCAGTATTT
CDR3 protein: CATSDPHLQEDRYAVF